This T cell receptor beta chain appears in the sequencing data of a study of regulatory T cells in long-lasting Graves disease. Only a few counts were recorded for this clonotype. Its antigen remains unidentified. The ends were cut back, 4 bases at V and 4 bases at J, with 0 bases in the middle. This CDR3 has 9 residues. From germline, CDR1 is SQVTM and CDR2 ANQGSEA. Time point specified: newly diagnosed GD, antithyroid drugs for less than 3 months. PBMC-derived RNA was used for the TCR library. Libraries of TCR beta came from iRepertoire HTBI primers plus Arm-PCR of CDR3 regions. Each CDR3 protein is one row after TCRdb ran MiXCR on the multiplex PCR reads. In the table there are 500,000 or so distinct CDR3 sequences, about 16% of which are singletons. General study points: Persistent Graves' patients had lower TCR diversity than newly diagnosed ones. A greater number of public clonotypes (roughly 2,700) was shared by persistent patients than by new patients (over 900).

The same sample was also used in a study of T cells in Graves' hyperthyroidism and ophthalmopathy. Turning to that study: During a first-round RT-PCR of the TCR CDR3, the HTBI primer set was used. Most thyroid clonotypes expanded above 0.001 were also detected in blood.

The V and J genes are TRBV29-1 and TRBJ2-3; D unclear. This clonotype originated in a woman in her forties or fifties with Graves disease. The source material was peripheral blood mononuclear cells (PBMCs), sampled at new diagnosis, from a patient treated with antithyroid drugs. The DNA of the CDR3 is TGCAGCGTTGCAGATACGCAGTATTTT. This translates into CSVADTQYF.